Sequencing of this T cell receptor beta chain was carried out in a study of cytomegalovirus exposure and HLA in healthy donors. At the level of the study: Later, an analysis reported that the 120 or so validation repertoires had used the same platform as the 666 first-cohort repertoires. Findings and limits, study-wide: Cytomegalovirus-associated status was assigned to about 160 TCR beta chains.

Per the germline V gene, CDR1 is SGHRS and CDR2 is YFSETQ. CDR3 length: 14 residues. The junction had 12 bases not matched to a gene; V was cut back by 4 bases and J by 9 bases. Remarks on this clone: The antigen remains undetermined.

TCRdb's table, derived via immunoSEQ multiplex PCR, lists solely in-frame clones and lacks some. The sample holds hundreds of thousands of clones, approximately 80% seen once. V and J are TRBV5-1 and TRBJ2-5, with 7 bases aligning to TRBD2. The sequencing input was PBMCs. This clonotype was sampled from a woman younger than 45 in good health and CMV-seropositive. The CDR3 DNA sequence: TGCGCCAGCAGCCCCGGGGGGAGCTCGGGGGCCCAGTACTTC. Translating it yields CASSPGGSSGAQYF.